Listed below are T cell receptor beta chains from one sample, sequenced in a study of identical twins. TCRdb analysed the 5' RACE reads with MiXCR anew, one entry per CDR3 protein. The sample comprises a few hundred thousand distinct CDR3 sequences, 13% to 15% of which are singletons, and around 0.98% rests with the top ten. The same sample was also used in a study of yellow fever vaccine responses in identical twins.

Sequenced sample: CD4+ T cells sorted from blood. The receptors stem from a young woman in good health. The CDR3 runs from the conserved cysteine through the conserved F or W. A D gene is named only where the DNA matches it firmly. Only some rows state a clone size, as once, few, many or a class for expanded clones.

v_gene: TRBV20-1; abundance: NA; j_gene: TRBJ2-1; d_gene: NA; CDR3nt: TGCAGTGCAAGACAGGTGGGATCCTACAATGAGCAGTTCTTC; CDR3aa: CSARQVGSYNEQFF
v_gene: TRBV7-9; abundance: few; j_gene: TRBJ2-4; d_gene: NA; CDR3nt: TGTGCCAGCAGCTTAGAAGGCGGCAGGAGGGGCAAAAACATTCAGTACTTC; CDR3aa: CASSLEGGRRGKNIQYF
v_gene: TRBV28; abundance: NA; j_gene: TRBJ2-1; d_gene: NA; CDR3nt: TGTGCCAGCAGTTCGCACCTACAGGGCTTTCCCTACAATGAGCAGTTCTTC; CDR3aa: CASSSHLQGFPYNEQFF
v_gene: TRBV12-3/TRBV12-4; abundance: few; j_gene: TRBJ1-1; d_gene: NA; CDR3nt: TGTGCCAGCAGTTTAATTAGTGGACAACTGAACACTGAAGCTTTCTTT; CDR3aa: CASSLISGQLNTEAFF
v_gene: TRBV20-1; abundance: NA; j_gene: TRBJ2-5; d_gene: NA; CDR3nt: TGCAGTGCTAGAGATTTGAGACGCTCGTACCAAGAGACCCAGTACTTC; CDR3aa: CSARDLRRSYQETQYF
v_gene: TRBV7-2; abundance: few; j_gene: TRBJ2-3; d_gene: NA; CDR3nt: TGTGCCAGCAGCTTAAGAAGGCCCCCCTCCGTAGATACGCAGTATTTT; CDR3aa: CASSLRRPPSVDTQYF
v_gene: TRBV10-3; abundance: NA; j_gene: TRBJ2-2; d_gene: NA; CDR3nt: TGTGCCATCAGTGTGGGACGGGGGAAACCCGGGGAGCTGTTTTTT; CDR3aa: CAISVGRGKPGELFF
v_gene: TRBV5-4; abundance: NA; j_gene: TRBJ2-5; d_gene: TRBD1; CDR3nt: TGTGCCAGCAGCTTGGAGACAGGGGTTCAAGAGACCCAGTACTTC; CDR3aa: CASSLETGVQETQYF
v_gene: TRBV4-3; abundance: few; j_gene: TRBJ2-2; d_gene: NA; CDR3nt: TGCGCCAGCAGACGAAGCGACACCGGGGAGCTGTTTTTT; CDR3aa: CASRRSDTGELFF
v_gene: TRBV6-1; abundance: NA; j_gene: TRBJ2-3; d_gene: NA; CDR3nt: TGTGCCAGCAGCCCGACTTGGTTTGGGACAGATACGCAGTATTTT; CDR3aa: CASSPTWFGTDTQYF
v_gene: TRBV18; abundance: NA; j_gene: TRBJ1-1; d_gene: NA; CDR3nt: TGTGCCAGCTCACCAACGGCGGACTCCATGAACACTGAAGCTTTCTTT; CDR3aa: CASSPTADSMNTEAFF
v_gene: TRBV24-1; abundance: many; j_gene: TRBJ2-1; d_gene: TRBD2; CDR3nt: TGTGCCACCAGTGGCGAACTAGCGGGAGGTTATAATGAGCAGTTCTTC; CDR3aa: CATSGELAGGYNEQFF
v_gene: TRBV25-1; abundance: few; j_gene: TRBJ1-1; d_gene: NA; CDR3nt: TGTGCCAGCAGTGAATTCGGGTCGAGGTTGGCCACTGAAGCTTTCTTT; CDR3aa: CASSEFGSRLATEAFF
v_gene: TRBV7-2; abundance: NA; j_gene: TRBJ2-1; d_gene: NA; CDR3nt: TGTGCCAGCAGCTTCGAACTAGCCCCCGGAAAAAATGAGCAGTTCTTC; CDR3aa: CASSFELAPGKNEQFF
v_gene: TRBV12-3/TRBV12-4; abundance: many; j_gene: TRBJ1-5; d_gene: NA; CDR3nt: TGTGCCAGCAGTCTCACTGGGGGGGACCAGCCCCAGCATTTT; CDR3aa: CASSLTGGDQPQHF
v_gene: TRBV7-8; abundance: few; j_gene: TRBJ2-1; d_gene: TRBD2; CDR3nt: TGTGCCAGCAGCTTAGAAGGCCTGGGGCTAGCGGGAGTGGGAGAGCAGTTCTTC; CDR3aa: CASSLEGLGLAGVGEQFF
v_gene: TRBV5-6; abundance: NA; j_gene: TRBJ2-5; d_gene: TRBD2; CDR3nt: TGTGCCAGCAGTCAACCGGGACTAGCGGGGAAAGAGACCCAGTACTTC; CDR3aa: CASSQPGLAGKETQYF
v_gene: TRBV11-2; abundance: few; j_gene: TRBJ2-2; d_gene: NA; CDR3nt: TGTGCCAGCAGCCGCCGGGGGTCCGGGGAGCTGTTTTTT; CDR3aa: CASSRRGSGELFF
v_gene: TRBV7-9; abundance: once; j_gene: TRBJ2-1; d_gene: NA; CDR3nt: TGTGCCAGCAGCTTAGTAGGGCAGCCGGTATTTGAGCAGTTCTTC; CDR3aa: CASSLVGQPVFEQFF
v_gene: TRBV5-1; abundance: few; j_gene: TRBJ2-1; d_gene: NA; CDR3nt: TGCGCCAGCAGCTTGGTAGGGGCAGGGAACAATGAGCAGTTCTTC; CDR3aa: CASSLVGAGNNEQFF
v_gene: TRBV20-1; abundance: NA; j_gene: TRBJ2-4; d_gene: TRBD2; CDR3nt: TGCAGTGCTACCCCTAGCGGGAGGGGGATCATTCAGTACTTC; CDR3aa: CSATPSGRGIIQYF
v_gene: TRBV27; abundance: many; j_gene: TRBJ2-7; d_gene: NA; CDR3nt: TGTGCCAGCAGTTTATCGATGCAAAGGACAGGACTAGCTAAGAATTCCTACGAGCAGTACTTC; CDR3aa: CASSLSMQRTGLAKNSYEQYF
v_gene: TRBV29-1; abundance: NA; j_gene: TRBJ2-3; d_gene: NA; CDR3nt: TGCAGCTCCTACGGGGACACAGATACGCAGTATTTT; CDR3aa: CSSYGDTDTQYF
v_gene: TRBV3-1; abundance: NA; j_gene: TRBJ1-6; d_gene: NA; CDR3nt: TGTGCCAGCAGCCAAACAGGGCCTCGCAATTCACCCCTCCACTTT; CDR3aa: CASSQTGPRNSPLHF
v_gene: TRBV18; abundance: NA; j_gene: TRBJ2-1; d_gene: TRBD2; CDR3nt: TGTGCCAGCTCATCCTTCTCTAGCGGGGGAAGCTCCTACAATGAGCAGTTCTTC; CDR3aa: CASSSFSSGGSSYNEQFF
v_gene: TRBV5-4; abundance: NA; j_gene: TRBJ1-1; d_gene: NA; CDR3nt: TGTGCCAGCAGCTTCCCCTACGGCACTGAAGCTTTCTTT; CDR3aa: CASSFPYGTEAFF
v_gene: TRBV7-2; abundance: NA; j_gene: TRBJ1-6; d_gene: TRBD1; CDR3nt: TGTGCCAGCGTGCTGGACAGGGGGTATAATTCACCCCTCCACTTT; CDR3aa: CASVLDRGYNSPLHF
v_gene: TRBV29-1; abundance: few; j_gene: TRBJ2-7; d_gene: NA; CDR3nt: TGCAGCGCAAGGGGCGTAAGTCCCTACGAGCAGTACTTC; CDR3aa: CSARGVSPYEQYF
v_gene: TRBV15; abundance: few; j_gene: TRBJ2-1; d_gene: NA; CDR3nt: TGTGCCACCAGCTCTTCAGGGGGGTCCTACAATGAGCAGTTCTTC; CDR3aa: CATSSSGGSYNEQFF
v_gene: TRBV6-1; abundance: NA; j_gene: TRBJ2-1; d_gene: NA; CDR3nt: TGTGCCAGCAGTATAGCCCACAGGCGGAATGAGCAGTTCTTC; CDR3aa: CASSIAHRRNEQFF
v_gene: TRBV28; abundance: NA; j_gene: TRBJ2-7; d_gene: NA; CDR3nt: TGTGCCAGCAGTTTACCCGGGACATTTCTAGGCGAGCAGTACTTC; CDR3aa: CASSLPGTFLGEQYF
v_gene: TRBV7-2; abundance: once; j_gene: TRBJ2-7; d_gene: TRBD1; CDR3nt: TGTGCCAGCAGCTCCCAGCGACAGGGCTACGAGCAGTACTTC; CDR3aa: CASSSQRQGYEQYF
v_gene: TRBV6-6; abundance: NA; j_gene: TRBJ1-5; d_gene: TRBD1; CDR3nt: TGTGCCAGTGACAGGGGGAGCAATCAGCCCCAGCATTTT; CDR3aa: CASDRGSNQPQHF
v_gene: TRBV11-2; abundance: few; j_gene: TRBJ2-3; d_gene: NA; CDR3nt: TGTGCCAGCAGCTTAGATTCAAGGGGACACACAGATACGCAGTATTTT; CDR3aa: CASSLDSRGHTDTQYF
v_gene: TRBV7-9; abundance: NA; j_gene: TRBJ2-5; d_gene: NA; CDR3nt: TGTGCCAGCAGCTTAGATATAGGGGGGAAAGAGACCCAGTACTTC; CDR3aa: CASSLDIGGKETQYF
v_gene: TRBV5-1; abundance: NA; j_gene: TRBJ2-7; d_gene: NA; CDR3nt: TGCGCCAGCAGCCAGGGGGGGGGAAACGAGCAGTACTTC; CDR3aa: CASSQGGGNEQYF
v_gene: TRBV7-2; abundance: few; j_gene: TRBJ2-5; d_gene: TRBD1; CDR3nt: TGTGCCAGCAGCTCTGACAGGGTGGAGACCCAGTACTTC; CDR3aa: CASSSDRVETQYF
v_gene: TRBV15; abundance: NA; j_gene: TRBJ2-7; d_gene: TRBD1; CDR3nt: TGTGCCACCAGCAAGATAGGGACAGGGGCAAACTACGAGCAGTACTTC; CDR3aa: CATSKIGTGANYEQYF
v_gene: TRBV10-3; abundance: NA; j_gene: TRBJ1-3; d_gene: TRBD1; CDR3nt: TGTGCCATCAGGGACAGGGAGTACTCTGGAAACACCATATATTTT; CDR3aa: CAIRDREYSGNTIYF
v_gene: TRBV12-3/TRBV12-4; abundance: NA; j_gene: TRBJ2-1; d_gene: NA; CDR3nt: TGTGCCAGCTTTTCCTATTACAATGAGCAGTTCTTC; CDR3aa: CASFSYYNEQFF
v_gene: TRBV25-1; abundance: many; j_gene: TRBJ2-7; d_gene: TRBD1; CDR3nt: TGTGCCAGCAGTGAAAATAGAATTGACAGGGGCTACGAGCAGTACTTC; CDR3aa: CASSENRIDRGYEQYF
v_gene: TRBV5-1; abundance: many; j_gene: TRBJ2-7; d_gene: NA; CDR3nt: TGCGCCAGCAGCTTGGAAGACCGAGGCGTAGGCTACGAGCAGTACTTC; CDR3aa: CASSLEDRGVGYEQYF
v_gene: TRBV6-1; abundance: NA; j_gene: TRBJ2-7; d_gene: TRBD2; CDR3nt: TGTGCCAGCCACCATGCTAGCGGGAGGGCCTATGACTTAGACGAGCAGTACTTC; CDR3aa: CASHHASGRAYDLDEQYF
v_gene: TRBV3-1; abundance: NA; j_gene: TRBJ2-1; d_gene: NA; CDR3nt: TGTGCCAGCAGCCAAGGCCGTGGGTTTGAGCAGTTCTTC; CDR3aa: CASSQGRGFEQFF
v_gene: TRBV5-1; abundance: few; j_gene: TRBJ2-2; d_gene: NA; CDR3nt: TGCGCCAGCAGCTTGGGTACTAGGCCGAACACCGGGGAGCTGTTTTTT; CDR3aa: CASSLGTRPNTGELFF
v_gene: TRBV29-1; abundance: NA; j_gene: TRBJ2-3; d_gene: NA; CDR3nt: TGCAGCGCATTGAAGACCGCAGATACGCAGTATTTT; CDR3aa: CSALKTADTQYF
v_gene: TRBV20-1; abundance: NA; j_gene: TRBJ1-5; d_gene: NA; CDR3nt: TGCAGTGCTAGCAGGATGGTTAGCAATCAGCCCCAGCATTTT; CDR3aa: CSASRMVSNQPQHF
v_gene: TRBV28; abundance: NA; j_gene: TRBJ1-5; d_gene: NA; CDR3nt: TGTGCCAGCAGTTTGCCCCAATACAATCAGCCCCAGCATTTT; CDR3aa: CASSLPQYNQPQHF
v_gene: TRBV12-3/TRBV12-4; abundance: once; j_gene: TRBJ2-1; d_gene: NA; CDR3nt: TGTGCCAGCAGTTTACTACGGGGCGGGAATGAGCAGTTCTTC; CDR3aa: CASSLLRGGNEQFF
v_gene: TRBV28; abundance: many; j_gene: TRBJ1-5; d_gene: NA; CDR3nt: TGTGCCAGCAAAAGGCTTAGCAATCAGCCCCAGCATTTT; CDR3aa: CASKRLSNQPQHF
v_gene: TRBV16; abundance: few; j_gene: TRBJ2-1; d_gene: NA; CDR3nt: TGTGCCAGCAGCCAAGCAGACCACAATGAGCAGTTCTTC; CDR3aa: CASSQADHNEQFF
v_gene: TRBV18; abundance: NA; j_gene: TRBJ2-1; d_gene: TRBD2; CDR3nt: TGTGCCAGCTCCTCCGGGACTACCAATGAGCAGTTCTTC; CDR3aa: CASSSGTTNEQFF
v_gene: TRBV28; abundance: NA; j_gene: TRBJ2-2; d_gene: TRBD1; CDR3nt: TGTGCCACCAAGAACAGGGGGCCGAACACCGGGGAGCTGTTTTTT; CDR3aa: CATKNRGPNTGELFF
v_gene: TRBV5-1; abundance: many; j_gene: TRBJ1-3; d_gene: NA; CDR3nt: TGCGCCAGCAGCCCGGGGATGGACAGAAGCTCTGGAAACACCATATATTTT; CDR3aa: CASSPGMDRSSGNTIYF